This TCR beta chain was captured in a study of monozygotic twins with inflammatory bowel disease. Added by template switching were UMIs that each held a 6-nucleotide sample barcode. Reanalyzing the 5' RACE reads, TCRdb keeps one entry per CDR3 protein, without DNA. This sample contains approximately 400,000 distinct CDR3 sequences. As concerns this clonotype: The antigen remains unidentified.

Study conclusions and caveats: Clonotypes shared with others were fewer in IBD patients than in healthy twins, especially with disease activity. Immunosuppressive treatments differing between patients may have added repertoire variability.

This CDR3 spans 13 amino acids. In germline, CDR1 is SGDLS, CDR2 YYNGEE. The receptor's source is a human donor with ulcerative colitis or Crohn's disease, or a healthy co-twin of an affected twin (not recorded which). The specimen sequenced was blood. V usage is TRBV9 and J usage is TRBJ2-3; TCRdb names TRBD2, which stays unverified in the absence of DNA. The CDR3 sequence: CASRPLTSGTQYF. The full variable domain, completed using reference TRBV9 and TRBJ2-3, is DSGVTQTPKHLITATGQRVTLRCSPRSGDLSVYWYQQSLDQGLQFLIQYYNGEERAKGNILERFSAQQFPDLHSELNLSSLELGDSALYFCASRPLTSGTQYFGPGTRLTVL.